This T cell receptor beta chain was obtained from a study of T cell repertoires in cytomegalovirus infection. In TCRdb, the reads were re-called with MiXCR into one record per CDR3 protein. The table lists roughly 990,000 distinct CDR3 sequences, 31% of them singletons. The CDR3 sequence is 14 residues long. V was clipped by 1 base and J by 2 bases, with 6 bases between them. Germline CDR1 SGHNT, CDR2 YENEEA. Regarding this clonotype: Its cognate antigen is unknown.

This clonotype originated in a human donor in good health (CMV status not recorded). Some clones in this sample may be carry-over from other donors' samples. The material sequenced was cultured CD8+ T cells from PBMCs, taken from culture after CMV antigen stimulation. The chain couples TRBV11-3 to TRBJ1-3, with D uncertain. Here the CDR3 reads CASSLGFTGNTIYF. The CDR3 bases are TGTGCCAGCAGCTTAGGCTTCACTGGAAACACCATATATTTT.